The sequence of this T cell receptor (beta chain) was determined in a study of human T cells and chemical hapten exposure. Background on the study: 0.01% DPC was applied to the upper back in patch tests, which were read at 6 days.

The time point was: pre-sensitization, week 0. Treatment meaning: therapeutic diphenylcyclopropenone sensitization with weekly scalp DPC. The CDR3 has 14 amino acids. Trimming pared 3 bases from V and 1 base from J, leaving 7 bases between. Germline-derived CDR1 and CDR2 are SNHLY and FYNNEI. TCRdb independently ran MiXCR on the RACE reads; one entry per CDR3 protein. The table includes tens of thousands of distinct CDR3 sequences, roughly 8.8% detected once. This clonotype was counted many times. The antigen is undetermined. Study outcomes and limitations: Expanded TCRs showed more large CDR3 clusters than pre-sensitization or healthy control sets.

V usage is TRBV2 and J usage is TRBJ1-5; D unclear. The sequence derives from a middle-aged woman with alopecia areata. Some clones in this sample may be carry-over from other donors' samples. The specimen comprised whole blood, sampled in connection with sensitization to the hapten diphenylcyclopropenone (DPC). The CDR3: CASSERKSNQPQHF. The CDR3 nucleotides read TGTGCCAGCAGTGAGAGGAAGAGCAATCAGCCCCAGCATTTT. Drawing the rest from reference TRBV2 and TRBJ1-5, the complete variable domain is EPEVTQTPSHQVTQMGQEVILRCVPISNHLYFYWYRQILGQKVEFLVSFYNNEISEKSEIFDDQFSVERPDGSNFTLKIRSTKLEDSAMYFCASSERKSNQPQHFGDGTRLSIL.